This T cell receptor (beta chain) is from a study of blood T cell repertoires in COVID-19. Study-level information: COVID-19 samples, acute and convalescent, were from the United States, Italy and Spain. T cells, B-cell-depleted T cells, or PBMCs supplied cDNA or gDNA.

In the authors' methods: Estimates of nucleated cell counts were drawn from the amplification of reference gene primers. Produced via immunoSEQ multiplex PCR; TCRdb's table is partial and in-frame only. V, J and clone size are those of that table, while D and trimming were read from the DNA. The sample shows under 70,000 clones, around four fifths of them seen only once. CDR1 and CDR2 (germline): SGHNT, YENEEA. The CDR3 totals 17 residues. V lost 5 bases to trimming and J lost 0 bases; unmatched junction nucleotides: 7. The chain carries TRBV11-3 and TRBJ2-3; 11 positions agree with TRBD2. The material sequenced was peripheral blood. The TCR sequence derives from a woman aged 80 or over with acute or convalescent COVID-19. CDR3 in DNA: TGTGCCAGCAGCCCCGGGACTAGCGGAAAGAGCACAGATACGCAGTATTTT. It is translated as CASSPGTSGKSTDTQYF.